The 7 T cell receptor beta chains presented below share a single source sample, sequenced in a study of T cell repertoires in cytomegalovirus infection. For these TCRs, the target antigens are not known. MiXCR was run by TCRdb on the reads, yielding one entry per CDR3 protein. The repertoire holds about 920,000 distinct CDR3 sequences, approximately 31% seen once, with around an eighth in the top ten. The specimen was cultured CD8+ T cells from PBMCs, collected from culture after CMV antigen stimulation. Receptors originate from a human donor in good health (CMV status not recorded). Some clones in this sample may be carry-over from other donors' samples.

The chain combines TRBV19 with TRBJ1-1, with D unresolved. V was pared by 4 bases and J by 0 bases, with 12 bases between. The length of the CDR3 is 15 residues. Germline V gene data show CDR1 as LNHDA and CDR2 as SQIVND (reference sequence). The CDR3 loop is CASSTVGVMNTEAFF. The CDR3 DNA reads TGTGCCAGTAGTACCGTAGGAGTAATGAACACTGAAGCTTTCTTT.

This clonotype has just a few counts. The gene calls are TRBV7-9 and TRBJ2-3; D remains unclear. CDR1 and CDR2 from the germline V gene are SEHNR and FQNEAQ (reference sequence). The CDR3 totals 15 residues. V lost 0 bases and J 1 base, leaving 8 bases between the germline ends. CDR3 amino acids: CASSLASFGTDTQYF. The CDR3, as DNA: TGTGCCAGCAGCTTAGCCTCCTTCGGCACAGATACGCAGTATTTT.

The chain couples TRBV7-9 to TRBJ2-5; 7 nucleotides align to TRBD2. The CDR3 length is 15 residues. Germline lookup yields CDR1 SEHNR and CDR2 FQNEAQ (reference sequence). The V gene end was trimmed by 0 bases and the J gene end by 4 bases; junction bases not matched to a gene: 5. The CDR3 protein is CASSLAGGVRETQYF. The CDR3 DNA reads TGTGCCAGCAGCTTAGCGGGGGGGGTCCGAGAGACCCAGTACTTC. The full variable domain, in which reference TRBV7-9 and TRBJ2-5 provide the parts outside the CDR3, is DTGVSQNPRHKITKRGQNVTFRCDPISEHNRLYWYRQTLGQGPEFLTYFQNEAQLEKSRLLSDRFSAERPKGSFSTLEIQRTEQGDSAMYLCASSLAGGVRETQYFGPGTRLLVL.

The chain is built from TRBV20-1 and TRBJ2-3, with 10 nucleotides matching TRBD2. Germline V gives CDR1 DFQATT, CDR2 SNEGSKA (reference sequence). The junction had 10 bases not matched to a gene; V was cut back by 5 bases and J by 2 bases. The CDR3 is 16 amino acids. CDR3 bases: TGCAGTGCTTGGACTCGACTAGCGGGCCCCACAGATACGCAGTATTTT. This gives the protein CSAWTRLAGPTDTQYF.

This clonotype was observed a single time. A much larger clone sits a single nucleotide away, making a read error possible. The CDR3 DNA reads as TGTGCCAGCAGCCCGGGACAGGGGTTTCAGTCCCAGCATTTT. This translates into CASSPGQGFQSQHF. V and J are TRBV7-6 and TRBJ1-5, with TRBD1 matching 10 bases. The CDR3 extends over 14 amino acids. Germline values: CDR1 SGHVS, CDR2 FNYEAQ.

The chain carries TRBV12-3 or TRBV12-4 and TRBJ1-5; D is possibly TRBD1 (5 bases). The CDR3 has 22 amino acids. Trimming left V 5 bases short and J 0 bases short, with 32 bases between. The CDR3 loop is CASSQEAGSDFTGGDSNQPQHF. In nucleotides, the CDR3 is TGTGCCAGCAGTCAAGAGGCCGGGTCAGACTTCACGGGGGGAGATAGCAATCAGCCCCAGCATTTT.

This clonotype was seen a handful of times. The V gene is TRBV6-1, the J gene TRBJ2-3; the match to TRBD1 covers 8 bases. This CDR3 has 13 amino acids. CDR1 is MNHNS and CDR2 is SASEGT in the germline V gene. The V and J ends lost 4 bases and 4 bases, in that order; junction bases with no gene match: 1. The CDR3 DNA reads TGTGCCAGCAGTGCGACAGGGGCAGATACGCAGTATTTT. This codes for CASSATGADTQYF.